This TCR beta chain stems from a study of blood T cells in healthy people across ages. Only a few counts were recorded for this clonotype. Germline V CDR1 and CDR2: SGHRS, YFSETQ. The CDR3 is made up of 15 amino acids. Trimming removed 5 bases from V and 2 bases from J; junction bases left unmatched: 6. Primed by a sample-barcoded 5' primer and a J-beta primer mix, a second PCR proceeded for about 6 to 12 cycles. TCRdb re-called the 5' RACE reads through MiXCR, storing one row per CDR3 protein. In the table there are 1,500,000 or so distinct CDR3 sequences, 40% to 45% of which are singletons. Sequenced input: blood. This clonotype was obtained from a woman in her late teens or twenties in good health. The chain carries TRBV5-1 and TRBJ2-3, with 9 bases identical to TRBD2. CDR3 in amino acids: CASRIGGRVTDTQYF. The CDR3 DNA is TGCGCCAGCAGGATTGGCGGGAGGGTCACAGATACGCAGTATTTT.